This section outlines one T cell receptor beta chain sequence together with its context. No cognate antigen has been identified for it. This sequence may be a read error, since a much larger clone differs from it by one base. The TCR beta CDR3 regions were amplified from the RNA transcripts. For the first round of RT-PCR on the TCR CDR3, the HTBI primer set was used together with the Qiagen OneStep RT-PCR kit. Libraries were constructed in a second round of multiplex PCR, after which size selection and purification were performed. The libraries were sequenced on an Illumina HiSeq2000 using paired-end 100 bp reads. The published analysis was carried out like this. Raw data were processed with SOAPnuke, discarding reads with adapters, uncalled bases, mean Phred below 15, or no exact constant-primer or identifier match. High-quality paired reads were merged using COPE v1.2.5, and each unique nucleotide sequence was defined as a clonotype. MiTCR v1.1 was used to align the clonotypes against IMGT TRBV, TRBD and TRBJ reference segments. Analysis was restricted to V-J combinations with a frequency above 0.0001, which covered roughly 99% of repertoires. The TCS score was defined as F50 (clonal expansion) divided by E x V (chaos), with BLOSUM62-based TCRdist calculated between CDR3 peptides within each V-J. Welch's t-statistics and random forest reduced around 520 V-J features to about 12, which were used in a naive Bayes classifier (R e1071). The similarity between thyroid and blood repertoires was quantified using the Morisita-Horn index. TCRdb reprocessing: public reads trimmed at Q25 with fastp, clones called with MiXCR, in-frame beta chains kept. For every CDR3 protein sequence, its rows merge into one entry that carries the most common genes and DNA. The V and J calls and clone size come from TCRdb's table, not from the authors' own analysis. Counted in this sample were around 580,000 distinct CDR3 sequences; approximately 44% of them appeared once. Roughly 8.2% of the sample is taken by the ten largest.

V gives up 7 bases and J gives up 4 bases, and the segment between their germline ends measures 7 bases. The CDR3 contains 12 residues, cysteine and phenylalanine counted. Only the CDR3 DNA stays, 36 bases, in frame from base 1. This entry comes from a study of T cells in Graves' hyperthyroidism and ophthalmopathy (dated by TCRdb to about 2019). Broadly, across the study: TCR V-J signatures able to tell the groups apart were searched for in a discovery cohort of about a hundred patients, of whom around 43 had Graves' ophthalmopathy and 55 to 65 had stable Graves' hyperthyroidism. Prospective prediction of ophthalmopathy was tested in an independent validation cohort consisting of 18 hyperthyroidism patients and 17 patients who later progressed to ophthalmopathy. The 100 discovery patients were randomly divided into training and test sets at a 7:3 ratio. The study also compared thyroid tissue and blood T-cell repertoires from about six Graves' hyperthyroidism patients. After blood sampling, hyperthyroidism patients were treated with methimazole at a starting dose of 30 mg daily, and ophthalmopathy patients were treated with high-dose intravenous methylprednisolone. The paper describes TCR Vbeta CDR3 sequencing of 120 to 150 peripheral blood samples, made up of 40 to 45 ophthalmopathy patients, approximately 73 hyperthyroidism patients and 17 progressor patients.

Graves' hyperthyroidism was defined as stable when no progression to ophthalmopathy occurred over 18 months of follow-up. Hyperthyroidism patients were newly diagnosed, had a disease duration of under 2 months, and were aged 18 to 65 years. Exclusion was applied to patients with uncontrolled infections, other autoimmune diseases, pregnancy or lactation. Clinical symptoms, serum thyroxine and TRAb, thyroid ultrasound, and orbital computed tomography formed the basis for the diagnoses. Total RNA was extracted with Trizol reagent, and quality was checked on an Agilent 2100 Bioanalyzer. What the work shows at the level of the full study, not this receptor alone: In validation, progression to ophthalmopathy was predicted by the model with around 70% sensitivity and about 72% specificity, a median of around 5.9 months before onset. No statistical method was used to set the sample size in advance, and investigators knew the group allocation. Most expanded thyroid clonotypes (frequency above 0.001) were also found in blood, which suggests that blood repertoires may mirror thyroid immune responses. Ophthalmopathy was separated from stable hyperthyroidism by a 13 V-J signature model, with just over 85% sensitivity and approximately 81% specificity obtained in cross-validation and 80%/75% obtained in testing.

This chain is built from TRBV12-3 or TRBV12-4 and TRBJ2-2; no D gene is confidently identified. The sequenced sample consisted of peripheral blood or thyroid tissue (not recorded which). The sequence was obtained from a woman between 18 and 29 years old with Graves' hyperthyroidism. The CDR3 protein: CASTGSTGELFF. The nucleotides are TGTGCCAGCACCGGATCCACCGGGGAGCTGTTTTTT.